These 10 T cell receptor beta chains came from one sample sequenced in a study of blood T cell repertoires in COVID-19. Clones were read by immunoSEQ multiplex PCR, and TCRdb kept only the in-frame ones, dropping some. The sample contains 65,000 to 75,000 clones, around 80% of which appear only once. The sequenced sample consisted of peripheral blood. The source is a woman older than 75 with acute or convalescent COVID-19.

This chain joins TRBV6-5 and TRBJ2-3; 8 nucleotides line up with TRBD2. The germline gives CDR1 MNHEY, CDR2 SVGAGI. This CDR3 comprises 16 residues. J gave up 9 bases and V 0 bases, and 11 bases lay outside the gene matches. CDR3 DNA: TGTGCCAGCAGTTACTCGAATCGCGGGGGGCCAGGAACGCAGTATTTT. This gives the protein CASSYSNRGGPGTQYF.

J is TRBJ1-5 and V is TRBV6-6, with 7 bases lining up with TRBD1. The CDR3 has 13 amino acids. Looked up from germline, CDR1 is MNHNY and CDR2 is SVGAGI (reference sequence). V lost 6 bases and J lost 6; bases outside the gene matches: 5. The CDR3 loop is CASSETGAQPQHF. CDR3 bases: TGTGCCAGCAGCGAAACAGGGGCTCAGCCCCAGCATTTT.

This sequence joins TRBV19 and TRBJ1-6; weak D call: TRBD1 (5 bases). This CDR3 spans 13 amino acids. The germline V and J ends were trimmed by 8 bases and 10 bases, with 15 bases remaining between them. CDR1 LNHDA and CDR2 SQIVND come from the germline V gene (reference sequence). In DNA form, the CDR3 reads TGTGCCAGTCAGAGCGGGGGACGGTCACCCCTCCACTTT. Amino acids: CASQSGGRSPLHF.

The V and J genes are TRBV7-2 and TRBJ1-1, with a tentative D call TRBD1 (5 bases). The V end lost 5 bases, the J end lost 8 bases, and 15 bases lay between the germline ends. The CDR3 has 13 residues. CDR1 and CDR2 (germline): SGHTA, FQGNSA. The CDR3 coding sequence is TGTGCCAGCAGCCCGAGGTCAGGGCTGGAAGCTTTCTTT. It encodes CASSPRSGLEAFF.

CDR3 in DNA: TGTGCCAGCAGTGCAGGGAACTTTAATGAAAAACTGTTTTTT. Its protein product is CASSAGNFNEKLFF. J is TRBJ1-4 and V is TRBV2, with D perhaps TRBD1 (5 bases). With 4 bases removed from V and 4 bases from J, the gap between germline ends came to 10 bases. The CDR3 extends over 14 amino acids. Germline V gives CDR1 SNHLY, CDR2 FYNNEI.

This clone has just a few counts. The chain employs TRBV18 and TRBJ2-5; 7 positions agree with TRBD1. Germline V gene sequence: CDR1 KGHSH, CDR2 LQKENI. The ends lost 6 bases at V and 3 bases at J; junction bases unmatched: 10. The CDR3 contains 15 residues. The CDR3 reads CASSLNSGTEETQYF. For the CDR3, the DNA is TGTGCCAGCTCCCTTAACTCCGGGACAGAAGAGACCCAGTACTTC.

This sequence joins TRBV20-1 and TRBJ1-5; TRBD1 agrees at 7 bases. V was pared by 3 bases and J by 1 base, with 6 bases of the junction left unmatched. The CDR3 runs to 15 residues. Per germline, CDR1 DFQATT and CDR2 SNEGSKA (reference sequence). DNA for the CDR3: TGCAGTGCTAGTAACTTACAGGGGAGCAATCAGCCCCAGCATTTT. It is translated as CSASNLQGSNQPQHF.

This clone was detected once. This rearrangement joins TRBV5-1 to TRBJ1-1, with D maybe TRBD1 (6 bases). Germline assignment: CDR1 SGHRS and CDR2 YFSETQ. With 0 bases removed from V and 3 bases from J, the gap between germline ends came to 12 bases. This CDR3 comprises 15 residues. The CDR3 nucleotides are TGCGCCAGCAGCTTGGCCAGGGGCCCGGACACTGAAGCTTTCTTT. It encodes CASSLARGPDTEAFF.

The rearrangement uses TRBV29-1 and TRBJ1-1; D unclear. Germline assignment: CDR1 SQVTM and CDR2 ANQGSEA. Trimming shortened V by 5 bases and J by 1 base, and 8 bases separated the two germline ends. The CDR3 is made up of 12 amino acids. CDR3 coding DNA: TGCAGCGTTCGGAGTCAGAACACTGAAGCTTTCTTT. Protein sequence: CSVRSQNTEAFF.

This chain links TRBV6-5 with TRBJ2-5; 12 nucleotides match TRBD1. Germline CDR1 reads MNHEY; CDR2 reads SVGAGI. Losses at the gene ends were 7 bases for V and 5 bases for J; bases not matched to a gene: 8. CDR3 size: 15 residues. CDR3 coding DNA: TGTGCCAGCAACCAGGGGACAGGGGGCTGGGAGACCCAGTACTTC. Protein product: CASNQGTGGWETQYF.